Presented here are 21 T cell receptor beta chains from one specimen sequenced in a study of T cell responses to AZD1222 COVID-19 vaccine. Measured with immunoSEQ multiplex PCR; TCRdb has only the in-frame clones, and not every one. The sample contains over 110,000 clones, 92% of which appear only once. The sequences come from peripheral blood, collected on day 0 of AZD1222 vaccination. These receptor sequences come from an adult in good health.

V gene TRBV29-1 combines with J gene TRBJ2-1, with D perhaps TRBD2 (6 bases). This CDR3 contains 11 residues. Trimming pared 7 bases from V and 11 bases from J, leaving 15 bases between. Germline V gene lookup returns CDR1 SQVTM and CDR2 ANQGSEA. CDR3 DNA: TGCAGCGGGGGGGACGCGAGAAAGCAGTTCTTC. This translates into CSGGDARKQFF.

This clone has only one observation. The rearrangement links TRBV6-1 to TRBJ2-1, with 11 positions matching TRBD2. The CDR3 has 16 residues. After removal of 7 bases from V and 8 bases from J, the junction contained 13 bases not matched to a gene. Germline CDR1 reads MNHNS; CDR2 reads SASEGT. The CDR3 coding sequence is TGTGCCAGCATGGAAGCGACTAGCGGGATTTCAGATGAGCAGTTCTTC. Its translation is CASMEATSGISDEQFF.

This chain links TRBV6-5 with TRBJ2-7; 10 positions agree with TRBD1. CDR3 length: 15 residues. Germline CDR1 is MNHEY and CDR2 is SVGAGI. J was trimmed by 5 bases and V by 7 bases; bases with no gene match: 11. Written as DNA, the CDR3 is TGTGCCAGCACCCGACGGACAGGGGGTTTTAACGAGCAGTACTTC. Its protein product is CASTRRTGGFNEQYF.

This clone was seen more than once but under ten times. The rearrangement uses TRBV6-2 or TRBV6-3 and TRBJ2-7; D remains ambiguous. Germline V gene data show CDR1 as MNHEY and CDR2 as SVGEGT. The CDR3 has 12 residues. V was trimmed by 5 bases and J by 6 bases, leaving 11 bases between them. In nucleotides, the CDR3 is TGTGCCAGCAGTCCCAGAGGTCTCGAGCAGTACTTC. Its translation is CASSPRGLEQYF.

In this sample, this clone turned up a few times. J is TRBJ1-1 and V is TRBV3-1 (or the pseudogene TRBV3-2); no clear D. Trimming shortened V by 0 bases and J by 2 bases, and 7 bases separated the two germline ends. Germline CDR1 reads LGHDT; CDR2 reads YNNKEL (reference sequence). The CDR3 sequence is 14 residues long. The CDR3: CASSQEDRNTEAFF. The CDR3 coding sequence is TGTGCCAGCAGCCAAGAGGATAGAAACACTGAAGCTTTCTTT.

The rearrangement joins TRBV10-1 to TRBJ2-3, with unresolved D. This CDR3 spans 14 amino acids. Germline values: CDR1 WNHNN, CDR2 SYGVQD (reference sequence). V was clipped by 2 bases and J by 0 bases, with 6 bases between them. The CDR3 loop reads CASSEDASTDTQYF. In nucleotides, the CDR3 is TGCGCCAGCAGTGAGGATGCCAGCACAGATACGCAGTATTTT.

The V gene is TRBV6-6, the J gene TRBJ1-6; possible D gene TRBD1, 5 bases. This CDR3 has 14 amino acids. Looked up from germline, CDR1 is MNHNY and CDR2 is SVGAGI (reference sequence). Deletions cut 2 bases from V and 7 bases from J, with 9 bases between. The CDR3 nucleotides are TGTGCCAGCAGTTACAGGCCAGGGAATTCACCCCTCCACTTT. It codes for CASSYRPGNSPLHF.

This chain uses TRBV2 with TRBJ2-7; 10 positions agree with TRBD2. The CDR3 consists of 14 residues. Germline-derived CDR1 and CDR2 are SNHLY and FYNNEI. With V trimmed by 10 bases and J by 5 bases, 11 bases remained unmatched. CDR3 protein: CATSGGTSADEQYF. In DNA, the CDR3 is TGTGCCACCTCAGGAGGGACTAGCGCCGACGAGCAGTACTTC.

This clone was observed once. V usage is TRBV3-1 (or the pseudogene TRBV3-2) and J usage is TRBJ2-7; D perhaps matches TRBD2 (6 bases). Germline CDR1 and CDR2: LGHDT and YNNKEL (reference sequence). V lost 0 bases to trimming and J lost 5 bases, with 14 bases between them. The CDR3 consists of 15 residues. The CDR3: CASSQDLTGVNEQYF. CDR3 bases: TGTGCCAGCAGCCAAGATTTAACGGGAGTAAACGAGCAGTACTTC.

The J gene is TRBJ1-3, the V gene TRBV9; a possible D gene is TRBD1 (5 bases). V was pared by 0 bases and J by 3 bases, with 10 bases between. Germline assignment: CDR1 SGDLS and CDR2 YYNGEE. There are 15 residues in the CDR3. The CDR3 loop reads CASSVGGRDGNTIYF. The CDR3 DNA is TGTGCCAGCAGCGTAGGAGGCAGGGATGGAAACACCATATATTTT.

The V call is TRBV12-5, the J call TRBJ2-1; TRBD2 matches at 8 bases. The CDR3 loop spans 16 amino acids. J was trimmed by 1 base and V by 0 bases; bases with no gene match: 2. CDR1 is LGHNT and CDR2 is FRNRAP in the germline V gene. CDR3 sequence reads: CASGLVRGRSYNEQFF. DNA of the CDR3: TGTGCTAGTGGTTTGGTCCGCGGGAGGTCCTACAATGAGCAGTTCTTC.

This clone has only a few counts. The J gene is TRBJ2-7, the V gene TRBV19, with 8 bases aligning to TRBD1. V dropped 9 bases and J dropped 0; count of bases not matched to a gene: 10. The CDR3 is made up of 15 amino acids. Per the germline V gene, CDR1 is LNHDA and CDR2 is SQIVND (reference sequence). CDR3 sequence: CARTTGVKSSYEQYF. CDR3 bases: TGTGCCAGGACGACAGGGGTGAAAAGCTCCTACGAGCAGTACTTC.

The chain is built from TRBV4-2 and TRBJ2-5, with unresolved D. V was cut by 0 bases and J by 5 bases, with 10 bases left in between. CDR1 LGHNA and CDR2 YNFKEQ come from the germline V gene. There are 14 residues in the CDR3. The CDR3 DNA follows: TGTGCCAGCAGCCAAGATCGCCGGCCGGAGACCCAGTACTTC. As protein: CASSQDRRPETQYF.

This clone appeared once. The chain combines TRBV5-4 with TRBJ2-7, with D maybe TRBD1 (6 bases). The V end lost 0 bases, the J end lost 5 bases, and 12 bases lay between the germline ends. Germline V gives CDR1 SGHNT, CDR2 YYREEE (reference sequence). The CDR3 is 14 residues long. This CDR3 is CASSLATGRHEQYF. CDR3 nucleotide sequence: TGTGCCAGCAGCTTGGCGACAGGACGACACGAGCAGTACTTC.

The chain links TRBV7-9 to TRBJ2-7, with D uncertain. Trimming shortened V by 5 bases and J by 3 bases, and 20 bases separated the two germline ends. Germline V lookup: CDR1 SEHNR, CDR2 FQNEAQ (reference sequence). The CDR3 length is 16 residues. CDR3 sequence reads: CASSPTGQRPLYEQYF. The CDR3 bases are TGTGCCAGCAGCCCTACGGGCCAGAGACCCCTCTACGAGCAGTACTTC.

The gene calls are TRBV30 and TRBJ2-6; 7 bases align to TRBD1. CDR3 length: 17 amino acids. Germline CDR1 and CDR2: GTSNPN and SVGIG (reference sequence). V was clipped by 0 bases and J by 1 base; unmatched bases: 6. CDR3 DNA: TGTGCCTGGAGTGTAGGGGGCCGACCTTCTGGGGCCAACGTCCTGACTTTC. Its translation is CAWSVGGRPSGANVLTF.

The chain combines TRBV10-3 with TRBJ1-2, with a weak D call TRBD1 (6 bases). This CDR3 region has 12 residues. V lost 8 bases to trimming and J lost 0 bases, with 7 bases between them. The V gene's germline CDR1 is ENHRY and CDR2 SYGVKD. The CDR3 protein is CAIGQSNYGYTF. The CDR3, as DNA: TGTGCCATCGGACAGTCTAACTATGGCTACACCTTC.

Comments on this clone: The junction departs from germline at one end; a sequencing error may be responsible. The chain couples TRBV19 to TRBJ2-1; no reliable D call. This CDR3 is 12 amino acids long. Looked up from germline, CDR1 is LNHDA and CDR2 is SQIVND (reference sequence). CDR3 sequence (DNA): TGTGCTAGTAGTATACGAAGCAGTGAGCAGTTCTTC. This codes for CASSIRSSEQFF.

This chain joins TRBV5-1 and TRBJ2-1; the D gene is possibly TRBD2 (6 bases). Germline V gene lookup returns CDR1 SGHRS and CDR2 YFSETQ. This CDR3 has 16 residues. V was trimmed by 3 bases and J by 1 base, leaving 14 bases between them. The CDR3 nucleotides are TGCGCCAGCAGCTCACGAACTAGCCTATCCTACAATGAGCAGTTCTTC. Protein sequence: CASSSRTSLSYNEQFF.

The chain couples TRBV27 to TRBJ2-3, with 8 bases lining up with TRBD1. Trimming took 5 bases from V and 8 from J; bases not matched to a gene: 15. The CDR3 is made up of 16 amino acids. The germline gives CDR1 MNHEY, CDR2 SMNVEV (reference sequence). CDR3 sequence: CASSRGTGLQFSTQYF. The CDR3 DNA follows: TGTGCCAGCAGTCGCGGGACAGGTCTACAGTTCAGTACGCAGTATTTT.

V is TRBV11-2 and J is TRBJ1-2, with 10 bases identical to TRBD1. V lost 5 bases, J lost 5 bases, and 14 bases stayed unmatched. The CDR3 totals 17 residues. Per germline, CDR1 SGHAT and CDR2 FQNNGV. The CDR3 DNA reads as TGTGCCAGCAGCCGAACGACAGGGGGCACCTCATTTTATGGCTACACCTTC. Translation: CASSRTTGGTSFYGYTF. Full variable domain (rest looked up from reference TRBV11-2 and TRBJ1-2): EAGVAQSPRYKIIEKRQSVAFWCNPISGHATLYWYQQILGQGPKLLIQFQNNGVVDDSQLPKDRFSAERLKGVDSTLKIQPAKLEDSAVYLCASSRTTGGTSFYGYTFGSGTRLTVV.